A single sample gave rise to the 23 T cell receptor beta chains below, sequenced in a study of regulatory T cells in long-lasting Graves disease. Arm-PCR of CDR3 regions with iRepertoire HTBI primers generated TCR beta libraries. TCRdb re-called the multiplex PCR reads through MiXCR, storing one row per CDR3 protein. The sample consists of about 450,000 distinct CDR3 sequences, 23% of them appearing once. Sample time point: persistent/refractory GD, antithyroid drugs over 5 years with positive TRAb. Preparation of the TCR library used RNA extracted from PBMCs. The material sequenced was peripheral blood mononuclear cells (PBMCs), taken when the disease was refractory, from a patient treated with antithyroid drugs. The receptors were gathered from a female donor with Graves disease.

The chain employs TRBV29-1 and TRBJ2-7, with a tentative D call TRBD1 (6 bases). The CDR3 is made up of 13 amino acids. Per the germline V gene, CDR1 is SQVTM and CDR2 is ANQGSEA. V was clipped by 7 bases and J by 0 bases, with 13 bases between them. This chain's CDR3 is CSASRGSSYEQYF. In DNA, the CDR3 is TGCAGCGCGTCAAGGGGGAGCTCCTACGAGCAGTACTTC.

There are a few counts of this clonotype. The chain uses TRBV6-2 or TRBV6-3 and TRBJ1-5, with D unclear. Looked up from germline, CDR1 is MNHEY and CDR2 is SVGEGT. With 3 bases removed from V and 2 bases from J, the gap between germline ends came to 8 bases. The CDR3 is 14 residues long. CDR3 sequence: CASSYPAGNQPQHF. The CDR3, as DNA: TGTGCCAGCAGTTATCCGGCAGGCAATCAGCCCCAGCATTTT.

This clonotype has only a few counts. V gene TRBV20-1 combines with J gene TRBJ2-7, with 8 bases fitting TRBD2. The germline gives CDR1 DFQATT, CDR2 SNEGSKA (reference sequence). There are 15 residues in the CDR3. Trimming removed 5 bases from V and 2 bases from J; junction bases left unmatched: 11. CDR3 residues: CSASLTSVYPYEQYF. The DNA of the CDR3 is TGCAGTGCTTCCCTGACTAGCGTATACCCCTACGAGCAGTACTTC.

The rearrangement joins TRBV3-1 to TRBJ1-2, with D unclear. This CDR3 is 15 amino acids long. The V gene lost 0 bases and the J gene lost 0 bases, with 8 bases spanning the gap. Germline CDR1 and CDR2: LGHDT and YNNKEL (reference sequence). The CDR3 region has the DNA TGTGCCAGCAGCCAAGAGGGGAGGGCTAACTATGGCTACACCTTC. Its protein is CASSQEGRANYGYTF.

In this sample, this clonotype turned up many times. V gene TRBV5-6 combines with J gene TRBJ1-4; D is possibly TRBD1 (5 bases). Deletions cut 0 bases from V and 0 bases from J, with 12 bases between. CDR1 and CDR2 (germline): SGHDT, YYEEEE. This CDR3 has 17 residues. CDR3 nucleotide sequence: TGTGCCAGCAGCTTGGTTGGGGACCCCGCAACTAATGAAAAACTGTTTTTT. It codes for CASSLVGDPATNEKLFF.

J is TRBJ2-2 and V is TRBV27; TRBD1 matches 9 bases. Germline CDR1 is MNHEY and CDR2 is SMNVEV (reference sequence). The CDR3 loop spans 15 amino acids. V lost 11 bases to trimming and J lost 5 bases; unmatched junction nucleotides: 12. In DNA, the CDR3 is TGTGCCTCCAAGTTGGGGGACAGGGTGACCGGGGAGCTGTTTTTT. Protein product: CASKLGDRVTGELFF.

This clonotype was seen many times. A junction boundary mismatches the germline segment, possibly from a read error. The rearrangement links TRBV12-3 or TRBV12-4 to TRBJ2-7; D remains unclear. The CDR3 is 12 amino acids. In nucleotides, the CDR3 is TGTGCCAGCAGCTTAGTTGGCGACGAGCAGTACTTC. Residues: CASSLVGDEQYF.

This clonotype was observed at least ten times. The chain links TRBV7-9 to TRBJ2-5, with D unclear. The germline gives CDR1 SEHNR, CDR2 FQNEAQ (reference sequence). This CDR3 spans 13 amino acids. Trimming shortened V by 7 bases and J by 5 bases, and 14 bases separated the two germline ends. The CDR3 protein is CASNPGSRETQYF. CDR3 coding DNA: TGTGCCAGCAACCCTGGATCGCGGGAGACCCAGTACTTC.

This clonotype was seen more than once but under ten times. The chain combines TRBV29-1 with TRBJ1-4; a weak D match, TRBD1 (5 bases). Trimming took 7 bases from V and 7 from J, leaving 16 bases between them. The CDR3 is 13 amino acids. Germline assignment: CDR1 SQVTM and CDR2 ANQGSEA. The CDR3 region is CSAVGGSGEKLFF. In nucleotides, the CDR3 is TGCAGCGCCGTTGGGGGATCGGGTGAAAAACTGTTTTTT.

The rearrangement uses TRBV19 and TRBJ1-5; the match to TRBD1 covers 8 bases. The CDR3 is 14 amino acids. Germline V gene sequence: CDR1 LNHDA, CDR2 SQIVND (reference sequence). J lost 6 bases, V lost 3 bases, and 4 bases had no gene match. The CDR3 bases are TGTGCCAGTAGTATGGTAACAGGGGGTCAGCCCCAGCATTTT. It is translated as CASSMVTGGQPQHF.

V is TRBV29-1 and J is TRBJ1-1, with a weak D call TRBD1 (6 bases). Germline CDR1 reads SQVTM; CDR2 reads ANQGSEA. V lost 0 bases to trimming and J lost 5 bases, with 13 bases between them. This CDR3 is 14 amino acids long. The CDR3 nucleotides read TGCAGCGTTGAAGAGCCCAGGGGAGAGACTGAAGCTTTCTTT. This encodes CSVEEPRGETEAFF.

This clonotype has a handful of counts. The chain couples TRBV7-9 to TRBJ2-7; 7 bases are a match to TRBD1. The CDR3 is 17 residues long. Trimming took 0 bases from V and 1 from J; bases not matched to a gene: 9. Germline CDR1 and CDR2: SEHNR and FQNEAQ (reference sequence). The CDR3: CASSLAIGLGQSYEQYF. The CDR3 nucleotides are TGTGCCAGCAGCTTAGCCATCGGCCTGGGACAGTCCTACGAGCAGTACTTC.

The genes are TRBV28 and TRBJ1-4; D call uncertain. Looked up from germline, CDR1 is MDHEN and CDR2 is SYDVKM. The V end lost 3 bases, the J end lost 4 bases, and 12 bases lay between the germline ends. This CDR3 has 15 amino acids. CDR3: CASSFFGSGNEKLFF. For the CDR3, the DNA is TGTGCCAGCAGTTTCTTCGGATCGGGTAATGAAAAACTGTTTTTT.

The chain uses TRBV20-1 and TRBJ2-2; D may correspond to TRBD1 or TRBD2 (6 bases each). The ends were cut back, 1 base at V and 5 bases at J, with 14 bases in the middle. CDR1 is DFQATT, CDR2 SNEGSKA, per germline (reference sequence). The CDR3 sequence is 15 residues long. Written as DNA, the CDR3 is TGCAGTGCTAGAGGCCGGGGGCAGGTTACCGGGGAGCTGTTTTTT. Translation gives CSARGRGQVTGELFF.

In this sample, this clonotype turned up many times. The rearrangement joins TRBV7-2 to TRBJ2-5, with D possibly matching TRBD2 (6 bases). The V gene lost 3 bases and the J gene lost 5 bases, with 10 bases spanning the gap. Germline V gene sequence: CDR1 SGHTA, CDR2 FQGNSA. CDR3 size: 13 residues. The CDR3, as DNA: TGTGCCAGCAGCTTCGGACTATACGAGACCCAGTACTTC. Translating it yields CASSFGLYETQYF.

This clonotype appeared many times. The genes are TRBV2 and TRBJ1-1; possible D gene TRBD1, 6 bases. Trimming shortened V by 6 bases and J by 0 bases, and 14 bases separated the two germline ends. CDR3 length: 15 residues. Per germline, CDR1 SNHLY and CDR2 FYNNEI. This chain's CDR3 is CASRGGGFMNTEAFF. CDR3 DNA sequence: TGTGCCAGCAGAGGAGGGGGGTTTATGAACACTGAAGCTTTCTTT.

This chain's CDR3 is CASSAGLAGYGAGANVLTF. The CDR3 coding sequence is TGTGCCAGCAGTGCCGGGTTAGCGGGCTACGGGGCGGGGGCCAACGTCCTGACTTTC. The chain combines TRBV28 with TRBJ2-6, with 7 bases lining up with TRBD2. The germline CDR1 and CDR2 sequences are MDHEN and SYDVKM. The V and J ends lost 5 bases and 4 bases, in that order; junction bases with no gene match: 17. There are 19 residues in the CDR3. Looking up the rest from reference TRBV28 and TRBJ2-6 gives the full variable domain: DVKVTQSSRYLVKRTGEKVFLECVQDMDHENMFWYRQDPGLGLRLIYFSYDVKMKEKGDIPEGYSVSREKKERFSLILESASTNQTSMYLCASSAGLAGYGAGANVLTFGAGSRLTVL.

This chain uses TRBV11-2 with TRBJ2-5, with unresolved D. CDR3 size: 15 residues. The germline CDR1 and CDR2 sequences are SGHAT and FQNNGV. The ends were cut back, 1 base at V and 1 base at J, with 10 bases in the middle. The CDR3 sequence is CASSLVKFFQETQYF. In DNA, the CDR3 is TGTGCCAGCAGCTTAGTTAAGTTTTTCCAAGAGACCCAGTACTTC. Full variable domain (outside the CDR3, taken from reference TRBV11-2 and TRBJ2-5): EAGVAQSPRYKIIEKRQSVAFWCNPISGHATLYWYQQILGQGPKLLIQFQNNGVVDDSQLPKDRFSAERLKGVDSTLKIQPAKLEDSAVYLCASSLVKFFQETQYFGPGTRLLVL.

The table lists this clonotype with many counts. V is TRBV2 and J is TRBJ2-7; D not resolved. The CDR3 extends over 11 amino acids. The V gene's germline CDR1 is SNHLY and CDR2 FYNNEI. Trimming pared 6 bases from V and 1 base from J, leaving 4 bases between. Written as DNA, the CDR3 is TGTGCCAGCAGGGGGTCCTACGAGCAGTACTTC. This translates into CASRGSYEQYF. Looking up the rest from reference TRBV2 and TRBJ2-7 gives the full variable domain: EPEVTQTPSHQVTQMGQEVILRCVPISNHLYFYWYRQILGQKVEFLVSFYNNEISEKSEIFDDQFSVERPDGSNFTLKIRSTKLEDSAMYFCASRGSYEQYFGPGTRLTVT.

V and J are TRBV7-2 and TRBJ2-7; 7 nucleotides line up with TRBD2. Germline V gene lookup returns CDR1 SGHTA and CDR2 FQGNSA. The CDR3 totals 16 residues. V was clipped by 1 base and J by 6 bases; unmatched bases: 12. CDR3 DNA: TGTGCCAGCAGCTTAGAGGCGGGAGTCGGCCCTATCGAGCAGTACTTC. Amino acid sequence: CASSLEAGVGPIEQYF. The whole variable domain, remainder taken from reference TRBV7-2 and TRBJ2-7, is GAGVSQSPSNKVTEKGKDVELRCDPISGHTALYWYRQSLGQGLEFLIYFQGNSAPDKSGLPSDRFSAERTGGSVSTLTIQRTQQEDSAVYLCASSLEAGVGPIEQYFGPGTRLTVT.

This clonotype was observed many times. V usage is TRBV28 and J usage is TRBJ1-6, with a weak D call TRBD1 (6 bases). This CDR3 has 16 residues. Trimming cost V 2 bases and J 7 bases, with 15 bases left between them. Per the germline V gene, CDR1 is MDHEN and CDR2 is SYDVKM. CDR3 sequence reads: CASSLDPGGFNSPLHF. The CDR3 DNA follows: TGTGCCAGCAGTTTAGACCCGGGGGGCTTCAATTCACCCCTCCACTTT.

Many counts were recorded for this clonotype. The chain uses TRBV20-1 and TRBJ2-5; D not certain. V lost 3 bases and J lost 5, with 10 bases in between. In germline, CDR1 is DFQATT, CDR2 SNEGSKA (reference sequence). The CDR3 sequence is 12 residues long. The DNA for the CDR3 is TGCAGTGCTAGGGGTCCCAAGGAGACCCAGTACTTC. It encodes CSARGPKETQYF.

The rearrangement joins TRBV7-3 to TRBJ1-2, with TRBD1 matching 8 bases. Per germline, CDR1 SGHTA and CDR2 FQGTGA. Trimming cost V 1 base and J 3 bases; bases outside gene matches: 13. The CDR3 runs 18 residues. CDR3 sequence: CASSLSQGADGLDYGYTF. CDR3 bases: TGTGCCAGCAGCTTAAGTCAGGGGGCGGACGGGTTAGACTATGGCTACACCTTC. The complete variable domain, with remaining parts taken from reference TRBV7-3 and TRBJ1-2, reads GAGVSQTPSNKVTEKGKYVELRCDPISGHTALYWYRQSLGQGPEFLIYFQGTGAADDSGLPNDRFFAVRPEGSVSTLKIQRTERGDSAVYLCASSLSQGADGLDYGYTFGSGTRLTVV.